The clone carrying this T cell receptor (beta chain) was seen ten or more times. Trimming left V 0 bases short and J 4 bases short, with 10 bases between. CDR3 length: 14 residues. Germline CDR1 and CDR2: SGHRS and YFSETQ. The sample belongs to a study of response to subunit inactivated influenza vaccine. TCRdb fed the RT-PCR reads into MiXCR, producing one record per CDR3 protein. The table shows some 480,000 distinct CDR3 sequences, with roughly 9.8% occurring only once. The clonotype was recovered from a man between 50 and 59 years old who received an inactivated influenza vaccine. Sequences were derived from PBMCs from blood, sampled roughly 48 days after vaccination. The J gene is TRBJ1-2, the V gene TRBV5-1; perhaps TRBD1 as D (6 bases). The chain's CDR3 is CASSLAEGGYGYTF. The DNA of the CDR3 is TGCGCCAGCAGCTTGGCGGAGGGGGGCTATGGCTACACCTTC. The complete variable domain, with remaining parts taken from reference TRBV5-1 and TRBJ1-2, reads KAGVTQTPRYLIKTRGQQVTLSCSPISGHRSVSWYQQTPGQGLQFLFEYFSETQRNKGNFPGRFSGRQFSNSRSEMNVSTLELGDSALYLCASSLAEGGYGYTFGSGTRLTVV.